The 17 T cell receptor beta chains presented below share a single source sample, sequenced in a study of OX40 agonist ivuxolimab in advanced cancers. The protocol was immunoSEQ multiplex PCR, while the TCRdb copy is restricted to in-frame clones and leaves out a portion. This table holds some 94,000 clones, around 95% found once. The material sequenced was CD4+ or CD8+ T cells sorted from blood, taken in a trial of the OX40 agonist ivuxolimab. The receptors were sampled from an adult with an advanced solid tumor such as melanoma, head and neck, liver or kidney cancer.

The chain links TRBV27 to TRBJ1-1; no clear D. The CDR3 extends over 12 amino acids. Germline CDR1 is MNHEY and CDR2 is SMNVEV (reference sequence). The V gene lost 4 bases and the J gene lost 4 bases, with 7 bases spanning the gap. DNA of the CDR3: TGTGCCAGCAGTTCAGGAGGCACTGAAGCTTTCTTT. This gives the protein CASSSGGTEAFF.

The rearrangement uses TRBV29-1 and TRBJ2-7; the match to TRBD1 covers 10 bases. The CDR3 is made up of 13 amino acids. Germline CDR1 is SQVTM and CDR2 is ANQGSEA. V dropped 6 bases and J dropped 4; count of bases not matched to a gene: 6. DNA for the CDR3: TGCAGCGTCCCGGGACAGGGGCTTTACGAGCAGTACTTC. Translated: CSVPGQGLYEQYF.

The chain uses TRBV5-1 and TRBJ1-1, with a tentative D call TRBD1 (6 bases). V was clipped by 4 bases and J by 1 base, with 8 bases between them. CDR3 length: 13 amino acids. Germline V gene data show CDR1 as SGHRS and CDR2 as YFSETQ. The CDR3 region is CASSLQGNTEAFF. The CDR3 DNA sequence: TGCGCCAGCAGCCTACAGGGGAACACTGAAGCTTTCTTT. The entire variable domain, with the rest obtained from reference TRBV5-1 and TRBJ1-1, is as follows: KAGVTQTPRYLIKTRGQQVTLSCSPISGHRSVSWYQQTPGQGLQFLFEYFSETQRNKGNFPGRFSGRQFSNSRSEMNVSTLELGDSALYLCASSLQGNTEAFFGQGTRLTVV.

The chain links TRBV4-3 to TRBJ2-7; D unresolved. The germline gives CDR1 LGHNA, CDR2 YSLEER. CDR3 length: 15 amino acids. V lost 0 bases and J lost 2, with 11 bases in between. CDR3 DNA sequence: TGCGCCAGCAGCCAAGACGGTTACGCCACCTACGAGCAGTACTTC. It codes for CASSQDGYATYEQYF.

The V call is TRBV19, the J call TRBJ1-2; D may be TRBD1 (5 bases). The germline V and J ends were trimmed by 8 bases and 7 bases, with 23 bases remaining between them. Germline values: CDR1 LNHDA, CDR2 SQIVND (reference sequence). This CDR3 has 15 amino acids. The CDR3 DNA is TGTGCCAGTCAACCAGGTACGAGGTCCGGGGCTGGCTACACCTTC. Translating gives CASQPGTRSGAGYTF.

The rearrangement joins TRBV9 to TRBJ2-3, with 7 bases identical to TRBD2. Germline V gives CDR1 SGDLS, CDR2 YYNGEE. V lost 3 bases to trimming and J lost 4 bases; unmatched junction nucleotides: 5. The length of the CDR3 is 14 residues. CDR3 sequence: CASSAGGGPDTQYF. The CDR3 region has the DNA TGTGCCAGCAGCGCGGGGGGTGGCCCAGATACGCAGTATTTT.

The chain has TRBV28 and TRBJ2-5, with D perhaps matching TRBD1 (5 bases). The CDR3 covers 15 residues. V dropped 6 bases and J dropped 4 bases, with 18 bases sitting between them. Germline CDR1 and CDR2: MDHEN and SYDVKM. The CDR3 sequence: CASSLGQVTPETQYF. CDR3 bases: TGTGCCAGCAGCCTGGGGCAGGTAACTCCAGAGACCCAGTACTTC.

The chain uses TRBV10-3 and TRBJ2-3; perhaps D is TRBD1 or TRBD2 (5 bases each). CDR3 length: 14 residues. Trimming cost V 8 bases and J 5 bases, with 17 bases left between them. Germline loops: CDR1 ENHRY, CDR2 SYGVKD. This CDR3 is CAIWAGTGGDTQYF. In nucleotides, the CDR3 is TGTGCCATCTGGGCAGGGACGGGTGGAGATACGCAGTATTTT.

The CDR3 DNA sequence: TGTGCCAGCAGCTTAGAAAGGGGAGCGGCAGATACGCAGTATTTT. This translates into CASSLERGAADTQYF. V gene TRBV11-2 combines with J gene TRBJ2-3, with D perhaps given as TRBD1 or TRBD2 (5 bases each). In germline, CDR1 is SGHAT, CDR2 FQNNGV. The V end lost 0 bases, the J end lost 4 bases, and 11 bases lay between the germline ends. This CDR3 has 15 residues.

V gene TRBV27 combines with J gene TRBJ1-5, with D possibly matching TRBD1 (5 bases). V was pared by 4 bases and J by 6 bases, with 10 bases between. The CDR3 contains 13 residues. Germline loops: CDR1 MNHEY, CDR2 SMNVEV (reference sequence). The CDR3 spells CASSSRAAQPQHF. As DNA, the CDR3 is TGTGCCAGCAGTTCCAGGGCAGCTCAGCCCCAGCATTTT.

The chain is built from TRBV4-1 and TRBJ2-1; no reliable D call. Looked up from germline, CDR1 is MGHRA and CDR2 is YSYEKL. The CDR3 is 15 residues long. The V gene lost 0 bases and the J gene lost 9 bases, with 15 bases spanning the gap. The CDR3 loop reads CASSQDRPSSGEQFF. CDR3 DNA sequence: TGCGCCAGCAGCCAAGATCGGCCCTCCTCGGGTGAGCAGTTCTTC.

The V gene is TRBV19, the J gene TRBJ1-2; D remains unclear. V was cut by 5 bases and J by 4 bases, with 11 bases left in between. Germline values: CDR1 LNHDA, CDR2 SQIVND (reference sequence). This CDR3 contains 13 residues. CDR3 sequence reads: CASSAQGFYGYTF. CDR3 nucleotides: TGTGCCAGTAGTGCGCAAGGTTTCTATGGCTACACCTTC.

This clone was seen a single time. V and J are TRBV19 and TRBJ2-1, with 11 nucleotides matching TRBD2. This CDR3 is built from 15 residues. V dropped 7 bases and J dropped 5; count of bases not matched to a gene: 7. Germline loops: CDR1 LNHDA, CDR2 SQIVND (reference sequence). Written as DNA, the CDR3 is TGTGCCAGTACCTCTAGCGGGGGGCCCCACAATGAGCAGTTCTTC. It is translated as CASTSSGGPHNEQFF.

The chain is built from TRBV7-9 and TRBJ2-1; 9 positions agree with TRBD1. The CDR3 runs 15 residues. Germline lookup yields CDR1 SEHNR and CDR2 FQNEAQ (reference sequence). Trimming removed 1 base from V and 7 bases from J; junction bases left unmatched: 5. The CDR3 DNA reads TGTGCCAGCAGCTTAGAGGGACAGGGTGGTAATGAGCAGTTCTTC. It translates to CASSLEGQGGNEQFF.

The rearrangement joins TRBV27 to TRBJ2-1, with 8 bases aligning to TRBD2. The ends lost 4 bases at V and 7 bases at J; junction bases unmatched: 3. Germline V gene data show CDR1 as MNHEY and CDR2 as SMNVEV (reference sequence). This CDR3 spans 13 amino acids. CDR3 region: CASSYSGGNEQFF. The CDR3 coding sequence is TGTGCCAGCAGTTACAGCGGGGGTAATGAGCAGTTCTTC.

This chain links TRBV28 with TRBJ1-1; D ambiguous. V was shortened by 5 bases and J by 6 bases, with 22 bases between the two germline ends. This CDR3 region has 16 residues. Germline loops: CDR1 MDHEN, CDR2 SYDVKM. The CDR3 reads CASSPSSGALRAEAFF. The DNA of the CDR3 is TGTGCCAGCAGTCCCTCTAGTGGCGCCCTGAGGGCTGAAGCTTTCTTT.

The genes are TRBV11-2 and TRBJ2-7, with D perhaps matching TRBD2 (5 bases). In germline, CDR1 is SGHAT, CDR2 FQNNGV. Deletions cut 0 bases from V and 4 bases from J, with 10 bases between. The length of the CDR3 is 14 residues. As DNA, the CDR3 is TGTGCCAGCAGCTTAGATAGGCGGGCTTACGAGCAGTACTTC. Its protein is CASSLDRRAYEQYF.